The subject of this entry is one T cell receptor beta chain. Its matching antigen is unknown. The data were obtained in a study of shared clonotypes between healthy human individuals. Study outcomes and limitations: When naive CD4 clonotypes were compared across a handful of donors, about 4.9% were shared.

Replicate PCRs for sorted subsets used approximately 220 ng DNA; this equaled 25,000 to 35,000 T cell genomes. Clones were read by immunoSEQ multiplex PCR, and TCRdb kept only the in-frame ones, dropping some. Here the sample spans about 2 million clones, around 95% being singletons. V was pared by 2 bases and J by 6 bases, with 8 bases between. The CDR3 sequence is 12 residues long. Germline CDR1 is SGHNT and CDR2 is YYREEE (reference sequence). Sequencing used naive CD4+ T cells sorted from blood. Subset in this sample: CD45RA+ positively selected. This TCR was sampled from a man between 18 and 35 years old in good health. This chain links TRBV5-4 with TRBJ1-1; no firm D call. The CDR3 protein is CASSLLGSEAFF. The DNA for the CDR3 is TGTGCCAGCAGCTTATTAGGTTCTGAAGCTTTCTTT.